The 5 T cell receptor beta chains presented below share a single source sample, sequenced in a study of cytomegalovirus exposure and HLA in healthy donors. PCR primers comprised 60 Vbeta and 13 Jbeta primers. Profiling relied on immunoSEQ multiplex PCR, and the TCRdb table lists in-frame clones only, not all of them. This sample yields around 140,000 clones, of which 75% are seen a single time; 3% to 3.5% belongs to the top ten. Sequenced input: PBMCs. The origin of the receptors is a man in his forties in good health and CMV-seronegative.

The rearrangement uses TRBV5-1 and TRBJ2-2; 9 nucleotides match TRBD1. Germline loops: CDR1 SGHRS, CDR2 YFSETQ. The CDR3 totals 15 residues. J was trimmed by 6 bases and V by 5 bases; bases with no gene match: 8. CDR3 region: CASSTGGGPSGELFF. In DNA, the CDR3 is TGCGCCAGCAGTACAGGGGGCGGACCGTCCGGGGAGCTGTTTTTT.

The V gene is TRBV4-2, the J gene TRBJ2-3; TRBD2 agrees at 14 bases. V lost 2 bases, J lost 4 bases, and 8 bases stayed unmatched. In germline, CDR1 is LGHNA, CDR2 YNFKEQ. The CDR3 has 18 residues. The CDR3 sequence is CASSQKTSGGAEADTQYF. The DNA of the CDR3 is TGTGCCAGCAGCCAAAAGACTAGCGGGGGGGCCGAGGCAGATACGCAGTATTTT.

For the CDR3, the DNA is TGTGCCAGCAGCTTAGATCTCGGGAGCTCCTACAATGAGCAGTTCTTC. This translates into CASSLDLGSSYNEQFF. The chain has TRBV11-2 and TRBJ2-1; tentative D call: TRBD2 (6 bases). Per the germline V gene, CDR1 is SGHAT and CDR2 is FQNNGV. Between the trimmed V and J ends, which lost 0 bases and 0 bases, there was a span of 9 bases. The CDR3 runs 16 residues.

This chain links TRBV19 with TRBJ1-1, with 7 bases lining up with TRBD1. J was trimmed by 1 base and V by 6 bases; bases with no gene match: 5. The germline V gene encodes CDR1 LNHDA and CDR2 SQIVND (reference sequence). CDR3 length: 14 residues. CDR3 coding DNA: TGTGCCAGTAGGATACAGGGGCCGAACACTGAAGCTTTCTTT. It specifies CASRIQGPNTEAFF.

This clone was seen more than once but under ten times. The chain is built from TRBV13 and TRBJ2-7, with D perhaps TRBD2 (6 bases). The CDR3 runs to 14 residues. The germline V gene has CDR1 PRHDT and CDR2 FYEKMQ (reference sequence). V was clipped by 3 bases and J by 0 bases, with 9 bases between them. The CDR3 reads CASSLRDSSYEQYF. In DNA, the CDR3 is TGTGCCAGCAGCTTGCGGGATTCCTCCTACGAGCAGTACTTC.